This T cell receptor beta chain was sequenced for a study of blood T cell repertoires in COVID-19. Study summary: Acute and convalescent COVID-19 samples came from the United States, Italy and Spain. PBMCs, B-cell-depleted T cells, or T cells provided the cDNA or gDNA that made up the material.

This clone has just a few counts. The CDR3 covers 14 residues. CDR1 is LNHDA, CDR2 SQIVND, per germline (reference sequence). The trim removed 8 bases at V and 2 bases at J, leaving 6 bases unmatched. As handled by the study authors: How many nucleated cells were present was estimated from reference gene primer amplification. This table comes from immunoSEQ multiplex PCR, and its TCRdb copy is limited to in-frame clones, with some not included. Clonal size and the V and J genes are those of that table, whereas D and trimming came from the DNA. Among tens of thousands of clones listed, roughly 87% were seen once.

The source of this sequence is a woman aged 45-59 years in a cohort sampled during active COVID-19. The J gene is TRBJ2-1, the V gene TRBV19; 7 bases map to TRBD2. Sequencing input: peripheral blood. The CDR3 reads CASWGGRTYNEQFF. The CDR3 bases are TGTGCCAGTTGGGGCGGGAGAACCTACAATGAGCAGTTCTTC.